This TCR beta chain was obtained from a study of blood T cell repertoires in COVID-19. Background on the study: Both acute and convalescent COVID-19 samples were obtained from the United States, Italy and Spain. Nucleic acid was either cDNA or gDNA, and it came from T cells, B-cell-depleted T cells, or PBMCs.

The CDR3 contains 17 residues. From germline, CDR1 is SEHNR and CDR2 FQNEAQ (reference sequence). Unmatched junction bases numbered 13, after V lost 4 bases and J lost 11 bases. Methods used by the authors: Reference gene primers were amplified, and this amplification served to estimate nucleated cell counts. Method: immunoSEQ multiplex PCR; TCRdb's copy keeps in-frame clones and lacks some. That table furnishes V, J and clone size, whereas the DNA furnished D and trimming. The data contain about 180,000 clones, 88% of them singletons. The sequenced sample consisted of peripheral blood. The J gene is TRBJ1-6, the V gene TRBV7-9, with 11 bases aligning to TRBD1. This receptor was identified in a woman in her 30s with acute or convalescent COVID-19. For the CDR3, the DNA is TGTGCCAGCAGCTCCCTAGGTAGGACAGGGGGCCCGGCACCCCTCCACTTT. Its translation: CASSSLGRTGGPAPLHF.